This section outlines one T cell receptor (beta chain) sequence together with its context. Its matching antigen is unknown. The data belong to a study of graft-versus-host responses after intestinal transplantation. Study details: Multivisceral, liver-intestinal, or isolated intestinal transplants were received by the recipients. The whole recipient group had anti-thymocyte globulin induction followed by tacrolimus and steroids for three to four years. The study's findings and limits: Some GvH clones appeared in ileal mucosa or blood before recipient bone marrow.

V dropped 5 bases and J dropped 4 bases, with 16 bases sitting between them. The CDR3 length is 14 residues. Germline lookup yields CDR1 SGHDT and CDR2 YYEEEE. The method was immunoSEQ multiplex PCR; TCRdb's version includes in-frame clones alone and lacks a portion of them. The data hold 88,000 or so clones, with roughly nine tenths observed a single time. The sequences come from unstimulated CD4+ T cells sorted from spleen or lymph node cells, collected before intestinal transplant. The gene calls are TRBV5-6 and TRBJ2-7; D call uncertain. This TCR came from a human donor who received an intestinal transplant. The CDR3 DNA reads as TGTGCCAGCAGGAGGAGAGGTGTCCTATACGAGCAGTACTTC. It codes for CASRRRGVLYEQYF.